This T cell receptor beta chain was retrieved from a study of regulatory T cells in long-lasting Graves disease. The authors built TCR beta libraries using iRepertoire HTBI primers and Arm-PCR of CDR3 regions. TCRdb re-called the multiplex PCR reads through MiXCR, storing one row per CDR3 protein. The data contain 300,000 to 500,000 distinct CDR3 sequences, 20% of them singletons. Time point meaning: persistent/refractory GD, antithyroid drugs over 5 years with positive TRAb. There was RNA extracted from PBMCs, and the TCR library was made from it. Study-wide points: Few sampled subjects may have lowered accuracy.

The CDR3 loop spans 16 amino acids. CDR1 MNHEY and CDR2 SVGEGT come from the germline V gene. Trimming stripped 0 bases from V and 0 bases from J, with 8 bases between. A note on this clonotype: Its antigen is not identified.

The V gene is TRBV6-2 or TRBV6-3, the J gene TRBJ2-2, with a weak D call TRBD1 (5 bases). The sequencing here drew on peripheral blood mononuclear cells (PBMCs), taken when the disease was refractory, from a patient treated with antithyroid drugs. The TCR sequence derives from a female donor with Graves disease. The CDR3 sequence: CASSYSGDTNTGELFF. For the CDR3, the DNA is TGTGCCAGCAGTTACTCAGGGGATACGAACACCGGGGAGCTGTTTTTT.